The 11 T cell receptor beta chains presented below share a single source sample, sequenced in a study of T cell changes during pregnancy in multiple sclerosis. Libraries were prepared by immunoSEQ multiplex PCR; TCRdb keeps only in-frame clonotypes and omits some of them. The sample has over 40,000 clones, 80% to 95% seen once; the top ten hold 2% to 2.5%. Specimen: peripheral blood, collected in the third trimester of pregnancy. The receptors were gathered from a female donor with multiple sclerosis, enrolled in a pregnancy study.

The chain combines TRBV28 with TRBJ2-2; D may be TRBD2 (6 bases). The CDR3 spans 18 residues. From germline, CDR1 is MDHEN and CDR2 SYDVKM. V lost 0 bases to trimming and J lost 1 base, with 15 bases between them. In nucleotides, the CDR3 is TGTGCCAGCAGTTTATGGGGCGGGACCGATAAGAACACCGGGGAGCTGTTTTTT. Translating gives CASSLWGGTDKNTGELFF.

J is TRBJ2-1 and V is TRBV6-1, with a tentative D call TRBD2 (5 bases). Trimming removed 2 bases at V and 8 bases at J, with 16 bases between. The CDR3 runs to 15 residues. The germline gives CDR1 MNHNS, CDR2 SASEGT. DNA for the CDR3: TGTGCCAGCAGTGAACGCGGGCTCAAAAGGGATGAGCAGTTCTTC. This translates into CASSERGLKRDEQFF.

The chain carries TRBV4-3 and TRBJ1-1, with D unresolved. The CDR3 covers 14 residues. Germline V CDR1 and CDR2: LGHNA, YSLEER. Trimming pared 0 bases from V and 8 bases from J, leaving 13 bases between. The CDR3 DNA sequence: TGCGCCAGCAGCCAAGATCGTAGAGGGATGGAAGCTTTCTTT. This gives the protein CASSQDRRGMEAFF.

V gene TRBV29-1 combines with J gene TRBJ2-1; 7 nucleotides agree with TRBD1. Germline values: CDR1 SQVTM, CDR2 ANQGSEA. This CDR3 is 15 amino acids long. V shed 7 bases and J 3 bases; nucleotides not matched to a gene: 12. The DNA for the CDR3 is TGCAGCGCAACGATTAAAGGACAGGACTACAATGAGCAGTTCTTC. Its translation: CSATIKGQDYNEQFF.

The genes are TRBV7-9 and TRBJ2-5; maybe TRBD2 (6 bases). The CDR3 is made up of 15 amino acids. Germline V CDR1 and CDR2: SEHNR, FQNEAQ (reference sequence). V lost 0 bases, J lost 5 bases, and 13 bases lay in between. The CDR3 is CASSLAETSWETQYF. The CDR3 coding sequence is TGTGCCAGCAGCTTAGCCGAGACTAGTTGGGAGACCCAGTACTTC.

V gene TRBV7-9 combines with J gene TRBJ2-1; 8 bases map to TRBD1. This CDR3 is 17 amino acids long. Per the germline V gene, CDR1 is SEHNR and CDR2 is FQNEAQ (reference sequence). V gave up 2 bases and J gave up 6 bases; unmatched junction bases: 12. CDR3 in DNA: TGTGCCAGCAGCTTACTCACGACAGGGGAAATTGGCAATGAGCAGTTCTTC. This translates into CASSLLTTGEIGNEQFF.

The chain is built from TRBV7-2 and TRBJ2-1; D possibly corresponds to TRBD2 (6 bases). The V and J ends lost 3 bases and 6 bases respectively, with 9 bases between them. This CDR3 region has 13 residues. Germline lookup yields CDR1 SGHTA and CDR2 FQGNSA. The CDR3 DNA is TGTGCCAGCAGCTTGACTAGTCTCAATGAGCAGTTCTTC. It translates to CASSLTSLNEQFF.

About this clone itself: Germline is not matched at one junction end, which may reflect a read error. The rearrangement links TRBV5-1 to TRBJ1-1; TRBD1 matches at 9 bases. The CDR3 has 16 residues. Germline V gene data show CDR1 as SGHRS and CDR2 as YFSETQ. The CDR3 DNA is TGCGCCAGCAGCTTGACTCCCGGGACAGGGAACGCTGAAGCTTTCTTT. Translating it yields CASSLTPGTGNAEAFF.

V gene TRBV10-3 combines with J gene TRBJ2-1; 8 bases match TRBD2. Per germline, CDR1 ENHRY and CDR2 SYGVKD. The CDR3 spans 14 residues. With V trimmed by 3 bases and J by 6 bases, 4 bases remained unmatched. The CDR3 DNA sequence: TGTGCCATCAGTGACGATCGGGAGGGCAATGAGCAGTTCTTC. This sequence encodes CAISDDREGNEQFF.

V is TRBV6-6 and J is TRBJ2-7; D gene uncertain. The CDR3 totals 16 residues. The germline V and J ends were trimmed by 0 bases and 4 bases, with 16 bases remaining between them. The germline V gene has CDR1 MNHNY and CDR2 SVGAGI (reference sequence). The CDR3: CASSYSMGQSQYEQYF. The CDR3 DNA follows: TGTGCCAGCAGTTACTCGATGGGCCAGAGCCAATACGAGCAGTACTTC.

This clone came up a few times. One end of the junction is discordant with germline, which a read error may explain. The V gene is TRBV7-9, the J gene TRBJ2-2, with TRBD1 identical over 11 bases. Germline V gene data show CDR1 as SEHNR and CDR2 as FQNEAQ (reference sequence). CDR3 length: 18 residues. The CDR3 spells CASSHSRTGGYGTGELFF. The CDR3, as DNA: TGCGCCAGCAGCCACTCCCGGACAGGGGGCTACGGCACCGGGGAGCTGTTTTTT.